One and the same sample provided the 26 T cell receptor beta chains below, sequenced in a study of beta chain features in type 1 diabetes. These receptors' targets are unknown. Points from the study as a whole: Among all four CD4+ subsets, Type 1 diabetes patients had TCRB CDR3s that were moderately but significantly shorter.

Reverse transcribing all isolated RNA meant expressed TCRB transcripts were sequenced. The data were produced by immunoSEQ multiplex PCR, yet TCRdb's version contains in-frame clones alone and is incomplete. Of around 600,000 clones listed, 9.5% to 15% are singletons. Specimen: naive CD4+ T cells from blood. The source of these receptors is a young man with type 1 diabetes.

The chain uses TRBV4-2 and TRBJ1-6; 8 positions match TRBD1. Trimming took 1 base from V and 10 from J; bases not matched to a gene: 6. The CDR3 totals 15 residues. Germline V gene lookup returns CDR1 LGHNA and CDR2 YNFKEQ. The CDR3 region is CASSQADRERSPLHF. CDR3 coding DNA: TGTGCCAGCAGCCAAGCGGACAGGGAGAGGTCACCCCTCCACTTT.

The chain is built from TRBV7-2 and TRBJ2-6; D gene unclear. Trimming took off 3 bases at V and 1 base at J, with 7 bases between the two ends. There are 15 residues in the CDR3. Germline CDR1 is SGHTA and CDR2 is FQGNSA. The DNA of the CDR3 is TGTGCCAGCAGCTTTCCTAGTTCTGGGGCCAACGTCCTGACTTTC. This encodes CASSFPSSGANVLTF.

This clone was observed a handful of times. V gene TRBV7-9 combines with J gene TRBJ1-2, with 8 bases lining up with TRBD1. The CDR3 contains 15 residues. V trimming: 6 bases; J trimming: 5 bases; junction bases outside the gene matches: 11. Germline CDR1 and CDR2: SEHNR and FQNEAQ (reference sequence). The CDR3 here is CASRPNGQGNYGYTF. The CDR3 region has the DNA TGTGCCAGCAGACCCAATGGACAGGGCAATTATGGCTACACCTTC.

This chain uses TRBV11-2 with TRBJ2-2; D gene unclear. CDR3 size: 13 residues. Trimming removed 2 bases at V and 4 bases at J, with 5 bases between. The V gene's germline CDR1 is SGHAT and CDR2 FQNNGV. Written as DNA, the CDR3 is TGTGCCAGCAGCTTAAGTGGCACCGGGGAGCTGTTTTTT. Its protein is CASSLSGTGELFF.

This clone has more than one count but fewer than ten. The chain uses TRBV18 and TRBJ1-5; 7 bases fit TRBD1. The germline CDR1 and CDR2 sequences are KGHSH and LQKENI. The J segment lost 3 bases and the V segment lost 3 bases, leaving 5 bases of the junction unmatched. The CDR3 length is 15 residues. CDR3: CASSPGQTFNQPQHF. In DNA form, the CDR3 reads TGTGCCAGCTCACCGGGACAGACCTTCAATCAGCCCCAGCATTTT.

The chain combines TRBV11-1 with TRBJ1-1; maybe TRBD1 (5 bases). Germline V CDR1 and CDR2: SGHAT, FQDESV (reference sequence). V was pared by 2 bases and J by 3 bases, with 10 bases between. The CDR3 runs to 14 residues. The CDR3 here is CASSLRGSDTEAFF. CDR3 nucleotides: TGTGCCAGCAGCTTAAGGGGCAGCGACACTGAAGCTTTCTTT.

V usage is TRBV15 and J usage is TRBJ2-3; D perhaps matches TRBD1 (5 bases). The CDR3 runs to 14 residues. The V gene lost 0 bases and the J gene lost 6 bases, with 10 bases spanning the gap. Germline CDR1 is LNHNV and CDR2 is YYDKDF (reference sequence). The CDR3 DNA reads as TGTGCCACCAGCAGAGACAGGGCCGGGGATACGCAGTATTTT. Translated, it gives CATSRDRAGDTQYF.

The rearrangement joins TRBV30 to TRBJ2-5; 11 positions agree with TRBD2. The CDR3 runs 15 residues. The J segment lost 5 bases and the V segment lost 0 bases, leaving 5 bases of the junction unmatched. The germline V gene has CDR1 GTSNPN and CDR2 SVGIG (reference sequence). The CDR3 region has the DNA TGTGCCTGGAGTGTACCTAGCGGGGGGTTGGAGACCCAGTACTTC. Protein: CAWSVPSGGLETQYF.

The rearrangement joins TRBV7-2 to TRBJ2-7; D may be TRBD2 (7 bases). The germline CDR1 and CDR2 sequences are SGHTA and FQGNSA. Trimming stripped 5 bases from V and 3 bases from J, with 20 bases between. This CDR3 has 16 residues. The CDR3 DNA sequence: TGTGCCAGCAGCCCCGGAGGGGGGGCTATATACTACGAGCAGTACTTC. This encodes CASSPGGGAIYYEQYF.

The chain recombines TRBV14 with TRBJ2-2; TRBD2 matches at 7 bases. CDR1 and CDR2 (germline): SGHDN, FVKESK. CDR3 length: 16 residues. The V and J ends lost 1 base and 0 bases, in that order; junction bases with no gene match: 2. The CDR3 spells CASSQVGGSNTGELFF. Here the CDR3 DNA reads TGTGCCAGCAGCCAAGTCGGGGGGTCGAACACCGGGGAGCTGTTTTTT.

This chain connects TRBV9 to TRBJ1-2; D ambiguous. Germline lookup yields CDR1 SGDLS and CDR2 YYNGEE. The V end was cut by 4 bases, the J end by 2 bases, with 9 bases between. The CDR3 sequence is 13 residues long. In DNA form, the CDR3 reads TGTGCCAGCAGCCGCGATCGGAACTATGGCTACACCTTC. This gives the protein CASSRDRNYGYTF.

V and J are TRBV27 and TRBJ2-1, with D hard to call. V lost 0 bases, J lost 6 bases, and 6 bases lay in between. CDR3 length: 13 residues. Germline V gene lookup returns CDR1 MNHEY and CDR2 SMNVEV (reference sequence). The chain's CDR3 is CASSLSNGNEQFF. Here the CDR3 DNA reads TGTGCCAGCAGTTTATCGAATGGCAATGAGCAGTTCTTC.

Points on this clone: This sample includes further DNA sequences coding for the same CDR3. The V call is TRBV4-3, the J call TRBJ2-7, with a possible D match to TRBD2 (5 bases). Looked up from germline, CDR1 is LGHNA and CDR2 is YSLEER. The CDR3 covers 12 residues. Trimming shortened V by 0 bases and J by 6 bases, and 6 bases separated the two germline ends. CDR3 in DNA: TGCGCCAGCAGCCAAGATCGGGGCGAGCAGTACTTC. It codes for CASSQDRGEQYF.

This clone was seen only a few times. The chain combines TRBV2 with TRBJ2-7, with 7 nucleotides matching TRBD1. The CDR3 consists of 12 residues. V dropped 11 bases and J dropped 0; count of bases not matched to a gene: 4. Germline CDR1 reads SNHLY; CDR2 reads FYNNEI. CDR3 protein: CACRDSSYEQYF. The CDR3 DNA follows: TGTGCCTGCCGGGACAGCTCCTACGAGCAGTACTTC.

The chain has TRBV6-5 and TRBJ2-3; 7 bases fit TRBD2. CDR1 is MNHEY, CDR2 SVGAGI, per germline. The J segment lost 6 bases and the V segment lost 5 bases, leaving 11 bases of the junction unmatched. CDR3 length: 15 residues. Written as DNA, the CDR3 is TGTGCCAGCAGTGGGGAGGGCCAACTGCCGGATACGCAGTATTTT. Encoded protein: CASSGEGQLPDTQYF.

This clone was counted between two and nine times. CDR3 in DNA: TGTGCCATCAGTGGAATAAGGGAGGCCGGGGAGCTGTTTTTT. Protein: CAISGIREAGELFF. The chain couples TRBV10-3 to TRBJ2-2, with a weak D call TRBD2 (6 bases). Germline CDR1 ENHRY, CDR2 SYGVKD. The CDR3 sequence is 14 residues long. The V gene lost 4 bases and the J gene lost 6 bases, with 12 bases spanning the gap.

This sequence joins TRBV7-6 and TRBJ2-5; 9 bases map to TRBD2. J was trimmed by 4 bases and V by 5 bases; bases with no gene match: 14. Per germline, CDR1 SGHVS and CDR2 FNYEAQ. The CDR3 is 17 amino acids. The CDR3 region has the DNA TGTGCCAGCAGCCCAAGCCTCCTAGCGGGACTGGTAGAGACCCAGTACTTC. Translated, it gives CASSPSLLAGLVETQYF.

V usage is TRBV15 and J usage is TRBJ1-2, with a possible D match to TRBD1 (5 bases). V lost 2 bases, J lost 4 bases, and 14 bases lay in between. The CDR3 spans 15 residues. The germline CDR1 and CDR2 sequences are LNHNV and YYDKDF (reference sequence). CDR3 coding DNA: TGTGCCACCAGCAGACTAGGGACGGATCCCTATGGCTACACCTTC. This sequence encodes CATSRLGTDPYGYTF.

This clone occurred a few times. Relative to the germline gene, one junction end is altered; a read error may explain this. The V and J genes are TRBV7-9 and TRBJ2-1; TRBD1 matches 12 bases. The CDR3 contains 16 residues. Germline V CDR1 and CDR2: SEHNR, FQNEAQ (reference sequence). In nucleotides, the CDR3 is TGTGCCAGCAGCCGGGGACAGGGGGCTGGATACAGTGAGCAGTTCTTC. Protein sequence: CASSRGQGAGYSEQFF.

The V and J genes are TRBV6-1 and TRBJ2-7; TRBD1 agrees at 7 bases. With 6 bases clipped from V and 3 bases from J, the junction kept 5 bases outside the gene matches. The CDR3 has 13 residues. Per germline, CDR1 MNHNS and CDR2 SASEGT. The CDR3 DNA reads as TGTGCCAGCAGGCCTGGACAGGTCTACGAGCAGTACTTC. Amino acids: CASRPGQVYEQYF.

CDR3 loop: CASSYDTQLASPLHF. In DNA, the CDR3 is TGTGCCAGCAGTTACGATACCCAGTTGGCTTCGCCCCTCCACTTT. The V call is TRBV6-6, the J call TRBJ1-6; no clear D gene. Trimming cost V 2 bases and J 13 bases, with 18 bases left between them. The CDR3 is 15 residues long. Per germline, CDR1 MNHNY and CDR2 SVGAGI (reference sequence).

The chain has TRBV27 and TRBJ2-2; 8 bases map to TRBD1. The trim removed 7 bases at V and 5 bases at J, leaving 3 bases unmatched. Germline V CDR1 and CDR2: MNHEY, SMNVEV (reference sequence). This CDR3 contains 13 residues. This CDR3 is CASMDRVTGELFF. The CDR3 DNA reads as TGTGCCAGCATGGACAGGGTAACCGGGGAGCTGTTTTTT.

This clone was seen a handful of times. This chain links TRBV7-2 with TRBJ2-7; perhaps TRBD1 as D (5 bases). The CDR3 has 15 residues. Germline assignment: CDR1 SGHTA and CDR2 FQGNSA. V lost 3 bases and J 5 bases, leaving 17 bases between the germline ends. The CDR3 DNA reads TGTGCCAGCAGCTTCAGTGGGGCCCAACCGAACGAGCAGTACTTC. Its protein is CASSFSGAQPNEQYF.

CDR3 coding DNA: TGTGCCAGCAGTGCCGGGACAGTGGGATTCTATGGCTACACCTTC. The encoded protein is CASSAGTVGFYGYTF. The chain uses TRBV27 and TRBJ1-2; 7 bases map to TRBD1. The V segment lost 5 bases and the J segment 4 bases; nucleotides outside the gene matches: 10. The CDR3 runs 15 residues. CDR1 MNHEY and CDR2 SMNVEV come from the germline V gene (reference sequence).

This clone was counted a few times. The V gene is TRBV10-3, the J gene TRBJ2-7; TRBD2 agrees at 11 bases. Germline V gene lookup returns CDR1 ENHRY and CDR2 SYGVKD. J was trimmed by 3 bases and V by 5 bases; bases with no gene match: 3. The CDR3 loop spans 14 amino acids. CDR3 residues: CAISTGTSGYEQYF. CDR3 DNA: TGTGCCATCAGTACCGGGACTAGCGGCTACGAGCAGTACTTC.

This clone showed up just a few times. Other DNA sequences within the sample encode an identical CDR3. The chain employs TRBV7-2 and TRBJ2-3, with D unclear. There are 12 residues in the CDR3. V shed 5 bases and J shed 3 bases, with 6 bases lying between them. The germline V gene has CDR1 SGHTA and CDR2 FQGNSA. CDR3 in amino acids: CASSPSTDTQYF. Here the CDR3 DNA reads TGTGCCAGCAGCCCTTCGACAGATACGCAGTATTTT.